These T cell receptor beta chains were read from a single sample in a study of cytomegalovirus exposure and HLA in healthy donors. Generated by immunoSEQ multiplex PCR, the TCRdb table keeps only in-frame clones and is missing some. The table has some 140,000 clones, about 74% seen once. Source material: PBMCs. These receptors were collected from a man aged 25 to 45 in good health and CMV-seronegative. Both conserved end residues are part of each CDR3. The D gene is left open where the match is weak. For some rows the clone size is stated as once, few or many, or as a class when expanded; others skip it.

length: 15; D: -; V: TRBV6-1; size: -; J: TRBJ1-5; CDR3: CASSVRPGSNQPQHF; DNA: TGTGCCAGCAGTGTTCGGCCCGGGAGCAATCAGCCCCAGCATTTT
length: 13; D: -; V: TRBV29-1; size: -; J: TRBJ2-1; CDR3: CSVEGRVFNEQFF; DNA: TGCAGCGTTGAGGGCAGGGTGTTCAATGAGCAGTTCTTC
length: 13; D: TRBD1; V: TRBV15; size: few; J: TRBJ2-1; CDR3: CATATGGFNEQFF; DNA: TGTGCCACCGCGACAGGGGGGTTTAATGAGCAGTTCTTC
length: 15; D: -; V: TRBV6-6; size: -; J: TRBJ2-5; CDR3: CASSYSQVSQETQYF; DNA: TGTGCCAGCAGTTACTCGCAGGTATCCCAAGAGACCCAGTACTTC
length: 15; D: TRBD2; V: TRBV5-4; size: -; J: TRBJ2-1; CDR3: CASSFGTSGTNEQFF; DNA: TGTGCCAGCAGCTTTGGGACTAGCGGGACCAATGAGCAGTTCTTC
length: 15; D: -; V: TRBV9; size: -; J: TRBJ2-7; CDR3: CASSSNRDNSYEQYF; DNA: TGTGCCAGCAGCTCAAACCGGGACAACTCCTACGAGCAGTACTTC
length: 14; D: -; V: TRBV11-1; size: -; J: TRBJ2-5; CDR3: CASSLVAGAETQYF; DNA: TGTGCCAGCAGCTTAGTTGCGGGGGCAGAGACCCAGTACTTC
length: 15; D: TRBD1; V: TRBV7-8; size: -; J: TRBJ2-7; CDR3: CASSPGQGTTYEQYF; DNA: TGTGCCAGCAGCCCTGGACAGGGAACAACCTACGAGCAGTACTTC
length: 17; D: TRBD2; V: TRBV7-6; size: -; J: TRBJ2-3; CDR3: CASSTVYGGRVVDTQYF; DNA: TGTGCCAGCAGTACCGTCTATGGCGGGAGGGTAGTAGATACGCAGTATTTT
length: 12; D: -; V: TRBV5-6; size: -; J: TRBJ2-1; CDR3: CASSFGGNEQFF; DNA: TGTGCCAGCAGCTTTGGAGGTAATGAGCAGTTCTTC
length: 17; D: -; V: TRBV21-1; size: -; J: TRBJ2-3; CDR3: CASSKARLAGVLDTQYF; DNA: TGTGCCAGCAGCAAAGCCAGACTAGCGGGAGTTCTAGATACGCAGTATTTT
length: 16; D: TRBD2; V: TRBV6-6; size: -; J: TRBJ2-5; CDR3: CASLSGTRLFLETQYF; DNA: TGTGCCAGTCTTTCGGGGACTAGATTGTTTTTAGAGACCCAGTACTTC
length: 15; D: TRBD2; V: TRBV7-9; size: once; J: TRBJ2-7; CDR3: CASSWAAGASYEQYF; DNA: TGTGCCAGCAGCTGGGCAGCGGGAGCGTCCTACGAGCAGTACTTC
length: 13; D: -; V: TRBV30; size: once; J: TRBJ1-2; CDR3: CAWSVAGGYGYTF; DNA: TGTGCCTGGAGTGTAGCGGGAGGCTATGGCTACACCTTC
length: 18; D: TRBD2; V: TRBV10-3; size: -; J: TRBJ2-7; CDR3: CAISESLETSGIRYEQYF; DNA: TGTGCCATCAGTGAGTCTCTAGAGACTAGCGGGATAAGATACGAGCAGTACTTC
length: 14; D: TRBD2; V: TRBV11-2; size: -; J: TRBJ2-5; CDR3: CASSLAGRGETQYF; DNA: TGTGCCAGCAGCCTAGCGGGGAGGGGGGAGACCCAGTACTTC
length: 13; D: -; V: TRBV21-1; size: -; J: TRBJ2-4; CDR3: CASSKASQDIQYF; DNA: TGTGCCAGCAGCAAAGCCTCTCAGGACATTCAGTACTTC
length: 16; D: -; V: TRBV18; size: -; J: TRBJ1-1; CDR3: CASSPRGGTVDTEAFF; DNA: TGTGCCAGCTCACCACGGGGGGGCACCGTGGACACTGAAGCTTTCTTT
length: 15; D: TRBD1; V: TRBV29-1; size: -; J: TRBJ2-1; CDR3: CSGSDSGQGHDEQFF; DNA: TGCAGCGGCTCAGATTCGGGACAGGGTCACGATGAGCAGTTCTTC
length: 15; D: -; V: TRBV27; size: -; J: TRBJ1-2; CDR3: CASSLYKQPREGYTF; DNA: TGTGCCAGCAGTTTATATAAACAGCCGAGGGAGGGCTACACCTTC
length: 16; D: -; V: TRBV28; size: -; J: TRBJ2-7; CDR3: CASSFSLAGLSYEQYF; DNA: TGTGCCAGCAGTTTTTCCCTTGCGGGGCTATCCTACGAGCAGTACTTC
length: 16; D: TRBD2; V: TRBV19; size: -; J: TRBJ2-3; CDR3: CASSPRGAGSTDTQYF; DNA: TGTGCCAGTAGTCCCCGGGGAGCGGGAAGCACAGATACGCAGTATTTT
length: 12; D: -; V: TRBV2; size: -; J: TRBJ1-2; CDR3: CASRDSNYGYTF; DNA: TGTGCCAGCAGGGACAGCAACTATGGCTACACCTTC
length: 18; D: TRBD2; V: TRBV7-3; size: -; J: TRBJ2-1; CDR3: CASSLVGTSGSNYNEQFF; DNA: TGTGCCAGCAGCCTAGTCGGGACTAGCGGGAGTAACTACAATGAGCAGTTCTTC
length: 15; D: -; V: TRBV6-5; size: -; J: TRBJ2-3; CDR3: CASSYGVLRTDTQYF; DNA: TGTGCCAGCAGTTACGGAGTGTTGAGGACAGATACGCAGTATTTT
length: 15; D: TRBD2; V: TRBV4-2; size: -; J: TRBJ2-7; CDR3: CASRSTSGINYEQYF; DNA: TGTGCCAGCAGATCGACTAGCGGGATTAACTACGAGCAGTACTTC
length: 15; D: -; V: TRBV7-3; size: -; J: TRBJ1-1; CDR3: CASSLGPRGNTEAFF; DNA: TGTGCCAGCAGCTTAGGGCCCAGGGGTAACACTGAAGCTTTCTTT
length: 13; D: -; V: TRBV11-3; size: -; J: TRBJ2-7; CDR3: CASSLFGAYEQYF; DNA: TGTGCCAGCAGCCTCTTCGGGGCCTACGAGCAGTACTTC
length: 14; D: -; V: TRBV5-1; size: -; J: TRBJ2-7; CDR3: CASSFDREWYEQYF; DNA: TGCGCCAGCAGCTTCGATCGGGAGTGGTACGAGCAGTACTTC
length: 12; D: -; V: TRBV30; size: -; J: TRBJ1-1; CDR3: CAWRPGNTEAFF; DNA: TGTGCCTGGAGACCGGGAAACACTGAAGCTTTCTTT
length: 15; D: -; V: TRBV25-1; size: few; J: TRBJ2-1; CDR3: CASSDDGHPWGEQFF; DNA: TGTGCCAGCAGTGATGATGGACACCCGTGGGGTGAGCAGTTCTTC
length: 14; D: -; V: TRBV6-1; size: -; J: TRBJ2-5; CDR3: CASSGAWGVETQYF; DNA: TGTGCCAGCAGCGGCGCGTGGGGAGTAGAGACCCAGTACTTC
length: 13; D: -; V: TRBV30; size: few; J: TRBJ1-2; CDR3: CAWRLQGISGYTF; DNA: TGTGCCTGGAGGCTCCAGGGAATAAGTGGCTACACCTTC
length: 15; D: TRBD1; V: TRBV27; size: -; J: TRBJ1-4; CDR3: CASSDRATPNEKLFF; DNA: TGTGCCAGCAGTGACAGGGCAACGCCTAATGAAAAACTGTTTTTT
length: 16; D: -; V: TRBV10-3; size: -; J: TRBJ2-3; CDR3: CAISEMGTGPTDTQYF; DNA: TGTGCCATCAGCGAAATGGGGACTGGTCCCACAGATACGCAGTATTTT
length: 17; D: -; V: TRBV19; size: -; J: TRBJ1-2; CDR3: CASSIALLSRGGDGYTF; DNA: TGTGCCAGTAGTATAGCCCTCCTTAGCCGAGGCGGGGATGGCTACACCTTC
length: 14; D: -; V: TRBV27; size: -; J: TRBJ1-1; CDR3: CASSPRTGNTEAFF; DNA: TGTGCCAGCAGTCCCCGTACGGGGAACACTGAAGCTTTCTTT
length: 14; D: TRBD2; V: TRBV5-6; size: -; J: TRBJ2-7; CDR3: CASSPRGGEYEQYF; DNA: TGTGCCAGCAGCCCCCGGGGGGGAGAGTACGAGCAGTACTTC
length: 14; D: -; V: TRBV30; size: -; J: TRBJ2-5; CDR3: CAWSAVAVQETQYF; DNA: TGTGCCTGGAGCGCAGTGGCGGTTCAAGAGACCCAGTACTTC
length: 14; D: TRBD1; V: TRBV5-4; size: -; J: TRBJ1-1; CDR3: CASSLGQGATEAFF; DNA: TGTGCCAGCAGCTTGGGACAGGGGGCGACTGAAGCTTTCTTT
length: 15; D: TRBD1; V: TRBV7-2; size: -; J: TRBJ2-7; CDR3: CASSPEQGSGYEQYF; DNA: TGTGCCAGCAGCCCCGAACAGGGGTCGGGCTACGAGCAGTACTTC
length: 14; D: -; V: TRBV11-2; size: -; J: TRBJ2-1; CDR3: CASSPAPDYNEQFF; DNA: TGTGCCAGCAGCCCCGCCCCAGACTACAATGAGCAGTTCTTC
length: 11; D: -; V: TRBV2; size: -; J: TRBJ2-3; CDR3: CASGSEDTQYF; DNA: TGTGCCAGCGGCTCCGAAGATACGCAGTATTTT
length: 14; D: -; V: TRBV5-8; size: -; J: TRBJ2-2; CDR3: CASSLGRNTGELFF; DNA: TGTGCCAGCAGCTTGGGCAGGAACACCGGGGAGCTGTTTTTT
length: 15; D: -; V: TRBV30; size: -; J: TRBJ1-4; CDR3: CAWSVTGGSGEKLFF; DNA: TGTGCCTGGAGTGTAACTGGGGGCTCGGGTGAAAAACTGTTTTTT
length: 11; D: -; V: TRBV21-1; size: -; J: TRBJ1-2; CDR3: CASSRANGYTF; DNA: TGTGCCAGCAGCAGGGCGAATGGCTACACCTTC
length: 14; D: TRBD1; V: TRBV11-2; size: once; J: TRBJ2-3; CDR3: CASSFRGTTDTQYF; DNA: TGTGCCAGCAGCTTCAGGGGGACGACAGATACGCAGTATTTT
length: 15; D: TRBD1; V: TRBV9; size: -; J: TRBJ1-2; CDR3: CASSEGTGVGYGYTF; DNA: TGTGCCAGCAGCGAGGGAACAGGGGTCGGCTATGGCTACACCTTC
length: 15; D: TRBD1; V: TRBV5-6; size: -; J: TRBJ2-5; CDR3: CASSLSGTGKETQYF; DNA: TGTGCCAGCAGCTTGTCTGGGACAGGGAAAGAGACCCAGTACTTC
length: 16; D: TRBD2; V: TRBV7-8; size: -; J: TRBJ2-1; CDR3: CASREGRGRAGNEQFF; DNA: TGTGCCAGCAGAGAGGGGCGCGGGAGGGCCGGTAATGAGCAGTTCTTC
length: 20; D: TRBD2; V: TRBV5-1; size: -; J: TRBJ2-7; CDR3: CASSLTPGLAGEGGFYEQYF; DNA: TGCGCCAGCAGCTTAACCCCGGGACTAGCGGGAGAGGGGGGGTTCTACGAGCAGTACTTC
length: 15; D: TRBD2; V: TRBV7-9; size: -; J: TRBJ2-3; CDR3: CASRWGSGSSNTQYF; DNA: TGTGCCAGCAGGTGGGGGAGCGGGAGTTCAAATACGCAGTATTTT
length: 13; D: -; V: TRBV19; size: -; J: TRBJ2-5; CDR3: CASKQGPQETQYF; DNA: TGTGCCAGTAAACAGGGACCCCAAGAGACCCAGTACTTC